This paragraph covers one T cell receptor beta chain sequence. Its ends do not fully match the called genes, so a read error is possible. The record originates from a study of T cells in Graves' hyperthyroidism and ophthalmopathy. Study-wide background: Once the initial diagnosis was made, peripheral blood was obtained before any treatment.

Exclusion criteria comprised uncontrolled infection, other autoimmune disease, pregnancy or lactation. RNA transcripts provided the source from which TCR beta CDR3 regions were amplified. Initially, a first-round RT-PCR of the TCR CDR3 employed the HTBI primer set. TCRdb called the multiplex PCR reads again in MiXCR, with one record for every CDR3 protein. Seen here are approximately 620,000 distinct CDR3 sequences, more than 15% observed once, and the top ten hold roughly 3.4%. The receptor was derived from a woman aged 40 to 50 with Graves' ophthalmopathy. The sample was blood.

The CDR3 sequence is CSALPTAGETQYF. For the CDR3, the DNA is TGTAGTGCTTTACCCACAGCGGGAGAGACCCAGTACTTC. This chain connects TRBV20-1 to TRBJ2-5; TRBD2 might be the D (6 bases). Looked up from germline, CDR1 is DFQATT and CDR2 is SNEGSKA (reference sequence). CDR3 length equals 13 residues.